Each of the 25 T cell receptor beta chains below was sequenced from the same sample in a study of T cell responses to AZD1222 COVID-19 vaccine. Using immunoSEQ multiplex PCR, the repertoire was profiled, and TCRdb retains in-frame clones only, with some absent. The sample has around 150,000 clones; just over 90% are singletons. Here the sequenced sample was peripheral blood, taken on day 0 of AZD1222 vaccination. These receptors were collected from an adult in good health.

This clone is categorized as large (0.1 to 1%). This chain uses TRBV6-4 with TRBJ2-1; possibly TRBD2 for D (5 bases). In germline, CDR1 is MRHNA, CDR2 SNTAGT. The CDR3 extends over 13 amino acids. Trimming took off 2 bases at V and 7 bases at J, with 9 bases between the two ends. As DNA, the CDR3 is TGTGCCAGCAGTGACGAGGGCCAGAATGAGCAGTTCTTC. Encoded protein: CASSDEGQNEQFF.

The V call is TRBV5-5, the J call TRBJ2-1; 7 nucleotides line up with TRBD1. Unmatched junction bases numbered 6, after V lost 3 bases and J lost 0 bases. Germline CDR1 and CDR2: SGHKS and YYEKEE (reference sequence). This CDR3 comprises 16 residues. CDR3: CASSSSTGSSYNEQFF. CDR3 in DNA: TGTGCCAGCAGCTCATCGACAGGGAGCTCCTACAATGAGCAGTTCTTC.

The chain is built from TRBV10-3 and TRBJ2-2; a weak D match, TRBD1 (5 bases). CDR1 is ENHRY, CDR2 SYGVKD, per germline. The CDR3 runs to 15 residues. V lost 4 bases and J 0 bases, leaving 9 bases between the germline ends. CDR3 sequence: CAISGGDSNTGELFF. The CDR3 region has the DNA TGTGCCATCAGTGGGGGCGACTCGAACACCGGGGAGCTGTTTTTT.

Turning to this clone: An end of the junction differs from the germline gene, which may be a read error. The rearrangement uses TRBV7-7 and TRBJ2-3; the match to TRBD1 covers 8 bases. This CDR3 contains 17 residues. Germline-derived CDR1 and CDR2 are SSHAT and FNYEAQ (reference sequence). CDR3 in amino acids: CASSPDSGGFHTDTQYF. The CDR3 region has the DNA TGTGCTAGCAGCCCCGACTCAGGGGGCTTCCACACAGATACGCAGTATTTT.

V and J are TRBV6-4 and TRBJ1-1, with TRBD1 as a possible D gene (6 bases). Germline lookup yields CDR1 MRHNA and CDR2 SNTAGT. V was clipped by 6 bases and J by 4 bases, with 15 bases between them. The CDR3 totals 14 residues. As DNA, the CDR3 is TGTGCCAGCAGCGCAGGGGTTGGAGGCACTGAAGCTTTCTTT. It translates to CASSAGVGGTEAFF.

The chain recombines TRBV9 with TRBJ1-4, with no clear D. The CDR3 totals 14 residues. V was trimmed by 1 base and J by 4 bases, leaving 8 bases between them. Germline V lookup: CDR1 SGDLS, CDR2 YYNGEE. The CDR3 DNA sequence: TGTGCCAGCAGCGTACACGTTCGTAATGAAAAACTGTTTTTT. Amino acids: CASSVHVRNEKLFF.

The V call is TRBV6-5, the J call TRBJ2-1; D is possibly TRBD1 (5 bases). Germline values: CDR1 MNHEY, CDR2 SVGAGI. The V gene lost 7 bases and the J gene lost 1 base, with 8 bases spanning the gap. CDR3 length equals 13 residues. DNA of the CDR3: TGTGCCAGCAAGGGGTTTTCCTACAATGAGCAGTTCTTC. Residues: CASKGFSYNEQFF.

This clone occurred a few times. The chain employs TRBV6-5 and TRBJ2-7; 11 bases align to TRBD2. Per germline, CDR1 MNHEY and CDR2 SVGAGI. V was pared by 4 bases and J by 2 bases, with 7 bases of the junction left unmatched. The CDR3 has 16 amino acids. The CDR3 is CASSSRGTSGTYEQYF. DNA of the CDR3: TGTGCCAGCAGTTCCCGCGGGACTAGCGGAACCTACGAGCAGTACTTC.

This sequence joins TRBV30 and TRBJ2-1; 9 bases are a match to TRBD1. J was trimmed by 5 bases and V by 6 bases; bases with no gene match: 11. The germline V gene encodes CDR1 GTSNPN and CDR2 SVGIG (reference sequence). This CDR3 contains 15 residues. The CDR3: CACPTPGQGHNEQFF. The CDR3 DNA reads TGTGCCTGCCCGACACCGGGACAGGGCCACAATGAGCAGTTCTTC.

The rearrangement links TRBV11-3 to TRBJ2-1; 9 bases are shared with TRBD1. Germline V gene data show CDR1 as SGHNT and CDR2 as YENEEA. The length of the CDR3 is 15 residues. The ends lost 2 bases at V and 8 bases at J; junction bases unmatched: 7. Here the CDR3 DNA reads TGTGCCAGCAGCTTAAGGACAGGGGTGGAGGATGAGCAGTTCTTC. It translates to CASSLRTGVEDEQFF. The variable domain in full, with the rest retrieved from reference TRBV11-3 and TRBJ2-1, is EAGVVQSPRYKIIEKKQPVAFWCNPISGHNTLYWYLQNLGQGPELLIRYENEEAVDDSQLPKDRFSAERLKGVDSTLKIQPAELGDSAVYLCASSLRTGVEDEQFFGPGTRLTVL.

The chain recombines TRBV10-2 with TRBJ1-1; 8 bases match TRBD1. V gave up 6 bases and J gave up 4 bases; unmatched junction bases: 10. This CDR3 comprises 15 residues. Germline V gives CDR1 WSHSY, CDR2 SAAADI. The CDR3 region has the DNA TGCGCCAGCAGGGGAGGACAGGGCGTTGGCACTGAAGCTTTCTTT. This encodes CASRGGQGVGTEAFF.

The chain has TRBV4-1 and TRBJ2-3; D is uncertain. Germline V gives CDR1 MGHRA, CDR2 YSYEKL. The CDR3 sequence is 15 residues long. V was trimmed by 0 bases and J by 4 bases, leaving 11 bases between them. CDR3 region: CASSQDEGPADTQYF. CDR3 in DNA: TGCGCCAGCAGCCAAGACGAAGGACCGGCAGATACGCAGTATTTT.

This clone was picked up one time. The gene calls are TRBV3-1 (or the pseudogene TRBV3-2) and TRBJ2-7; no firm D call. CDR3 length: 15 amino acids. Looked up from germline, CDR1 is LGHDT and CDR2 is YNNKEL (reference sequence). Trimming left V 1 base short and J 2 bases short, with 12 bases between. CDR3 bases: TGTGCCAGCAGCCAAGGAACCGCCACCACCTACGAGCAGTACTTC. It specifies CASSQGTATTYEQYF.

The chain combines TRBV2 with TRBJ2-3, with D possibly TRBD2 on 6 matching bases. The length of the CDR3 is 16 residues. Germline CDR1 reads SNHLY; CDR2 reads FYNNEI. Trimming shortened V by 6 bases and J by 2 bases, and 18 bases separated the two germline ends. The CDR3 nucleotides read TGTGCCAGCAGGGATAGGCGAGGGACTTTCACAGATACGCAGTATTTT. Protein product: CASRDRRGTFTDTQYF.

This clone has just a few counts. The gene calls are TRBV6-5 and TRBJ2-2, with D uncertain. This CDR3 contains 14 residues. Per germline, CDR1 MNHEY and CDR2 SVGAGI. Trimming left V 7 bases short and J 3 bases short, with 12 bases between. This chain's CDR3 is CASTSGLDTGELFF. CDR3 DNA: TGTGCCAGCACCTCCGGGCTTGACACCGGGGAGCTGTTTTTT.

This clone turned up a few times. This chain connects TRBV4-3 to TRBJ2-6; no definite D call. From germline, CDR1 is LGHNA and CDR2 YSLEER. V lost 1 base and J 0 bases, leaving 10 bases between the germline ends. There are 17 residues in the CDR3. CDR3 sequence (DNA): TGCGCCAGCAGCCAAGTGGGGTCAAACTCTGGGGCCAACGTCCTGACTTTC. This encodes CASSQVGSNSGANVLTF.

This clone was seen a handful of times. V gene TRBV30 combines with J gene TRBJ1-5; the match to TRBD1 covers 8 bases. V gave up 4 bases and J gave up 4 bases; unmatched junction bases: 3. There are 13 residues in the CDR3. Germline CDR1 reads GTSNPN; CDR2 reads SVGIG (reference sequence). CDR3 protein: CAWTGQGNQPQHF. The CDR3 DNA reads as TGTGCCTGGACCGGACAGGGAAATCAGCCCCAGCATTTT.

The chain has TRBV30 and TRBJ2-2; no reliable D call. This CDR3 is 14 amino acids long. Germline V gene lookup returns CDR1 GTSNPN and CDR2 SVGIG (reference sequence). Trimming removed 3 bases from V and 6 bases from J, with 14 bases in between. CDR3 protein: CAWRKEEWAGELFF. The CDR3 DNA reads TGTGCCTGGAGGAAGGAAGAGTGGGCCGGGGAGCTGTTTTTT. The full variable domain, its missing parts supplied by reference TRBV30 and TRBJ2-2, is SQTIHQWPATLVQPVGSPLSLECTVEGTSNPNLYWYRQAAGRGLQLLFYSVGIGQISSEVPQNLSASRPQDRQFILSSKKLLLSDSGFYLCAWRKEEWAGELFFGEGSRLTVL.

The chain joins TRBV6-4 to TRBJ2-1; 8 bases align to TRBD2. V lost 6 bases to trimming and J lost 2 bases; unmatched junction nucleotides: 6. This CDR3 has 15 amino acids. From germline, CDR1 is MRHNA and CDR2 SNTAGT. The CDR3 is CASSVFGRAYNEQFF. DNA for the CDR3: TGTGCCAGCAGCGTGTTCGGGAGGGCCTACAATGAGCAGTTCTTC.

This sequence joins TRBV14 and TRBJ2-3, with TRBD2 as a possible D gene (5 bases). Trimming pared 0 bases from V and 1 base from J, leaving 17 bases between. This CDR3 comprises 18 residues. The germline V gene has CDR1 SGHDN and CDR2 FVKESK. DNA for the CDR3: TGTGCCAGCAGCCAAGATTGGGTGGATTGGACTGGCACAGATACGCAGTATTTT. Its protein product is CASSQDWVDWTGTDTQYF.

This chain links TRBV7-3 with TRBJ1-1, with D unresolved. Trimming pared 1 base from V and 7 bases from J, leaving 1 base between. CDR1 is SGHTA, CDR2 FQGTGA, per germline. This CDR3 contains 10 residues. CDR3 loop: CASSLIEAFF. CDR3 nucleotide sequence: TGTGCCAGCAGCTTAATTGAAGCTTTCTTT. The full variable domain, completed using reference TRBV7-3 and TRBJ1-1, is GAGVSQTPSNKVTEKGKYVELRCDPISGHTALYWYRQSLGQGPEFLIYFQGTGAADDSGLPNDRFFAVRPEGSVSTLKIQRTERGDSAVYLCASSLIEAFFGQGTRLTVV.

The V and J genes are TRBV4-3 and TRBJ2-7; 9 bases agree with TRBD1. This CDR3 is built from 20 residues. In germline, CDR1 is LGHNA, CDR2 YSLEER. V lost 1 base, J lost 6 bases, and 22 bases stayed unmatched. The CDR3 protein is CASSQGFRDRVVKNLGEQYF. The CDR3 coding sequence is TGCGCCAGCAGCCAAGGTTTCCGGGACAGGGTGGTAAAAAATCTCGGCGAGCAGTACTTC.

This chain uses TRBV12-3 or TRBV12-4 with TRBJ2-1; D not resolved. The CDR3 extends over 13 amino acids. V lost 6 bases and J 4 bases, leaving 10 bases between the germline ends. The CDR3: CASSIGPYNEQFF. DNA of the CDR3: TGTGCCAGCAGCATTGGCCCATACAATGAGCAGTTCTTC.

This sequence joins TRBV5-6 and TRBJ1-5, with 8 bases matching TRBD1. The CDR3 is 14 amino acids. The germline V gene encodes CDR1 SGHDT and CDR2 YYEEEE. V was pared by 3 bases and J by 4 bases, with 3 bases of the junction left unmatched. In DNA form, the CDR3 reads TGTGCCAGCAGCTCGGGACAGGCTAATCAGCCCCAGCATTTT. It encodes CASSSGQANQPQHF. The entire variable domain, with the rest obtained from reference TRBV5-6 and TRBJ1-5, is as follows: DAGVTQSPTHLIKTRGQQVTLRCSPKSGHDTVSWYQQALGQGPQFIFQYYEEEERQRGNFPDRFSGHQFPNYSSELNVNALLLGDSALYLCASSSGQANQPQHFGDGTRLSIL.

The V and J genes are TRBV19 and TRBJ2-1, with D uncertain. This CDR3 has 13 amino acids. Germline lookup yields CDR1 LNHDA and CDR2 SQIVND (reference sequence). V gave up 5 bases and J gave up 2 bases, with 7 bases separating them. In DNA form, the CDR3 reads TGTGCCAGTAGTTTTGGGACCTACAATGAGCAGTTCTTC. Translated: CASSFGTYNEQFF.